A single sample gave rise to the 14 T cell receptor beta chains below, sequenced in a study of shared clonotypes between healthy human individuals. The data were produced by immunoSEQ multiplex PCR, yet TCRdb's version contains in-frame clones alone and is incomplete. The table records over 950,000 clones, approximately 80% of them present only once. The source material was memory CD4+ T cells from PBMCs. As to subset: CD45RA-negative fraction. These receptors came from a man between 18 and 29 years old in good health. Some clones in this sample may be carry-over from other donors' samples.

The chain carries TRBV7-8 and TRBJ2-5; perhaps TRBD2 as D (5 bases). The V and J ends lost 5 bases and 1 base respectively, with 14 bases between them. Germline V lookup: CDR1 SGHVS, CDR2 FQNEAQ. The CDR3 covers 15 residues. This chain's CDR3 is CASSPARRIQETQYF. DNA for the CDR3: TGTGCCAGCAGCCCGGCCCGGAGGATCCAAGAGACCCAGTACTTC.

The rearrangement uses TRBV6-5 and TRBJ1-2; the match to TRBD1 covers 7 bases. CDR3 length: 11 residues. With 4 bases clipped from V and 8 bases from J, the junction kept 1 base outside the gene matches. CDR1 is MNHEY and CDR2 is SVGAGI in the germline V gene. CDR3 sequence: CASSLQGGYTF. The CDR3, as DNA: TGTGCCAGCAGTTTACAGGGGGGCTACACCTTC.

The rearrangement uses TRBV15 and TRBJ1-1; the D is unclear. Germline V gene lookup returns CDR1 LNHNV and CDR2 YYDKDF (reference sequence). V was pared by 1 base and J by 3 bases, with 9 bases between. The CDR3 runs 14 residues. The CDR3 DNA reads as TGTGCCACCAGCAGAGGATTGGACCACACTGAAGCTTTCTTT. Its protein is CATSRGLDHTEAFF.

The J gene is TRBJ1-2, the V gene TRBV5-4; D unresolved. V was cut by 4 bases and J by 1 base, with 11 bases left in between. CDR1 and CDR2 (germline): SGHNT, YYREEE (reference sequence). The CDR3 runs 14 residues. The CDR3 protein is CASSQTDINYGYTF. The CDR3 DNA is TGTGCCAGCAGCCAAACCGACATTAACTATGGCTACACCTTC.

The chain combines TRBV5-1 with TRBJ1-1, with unresolved D. From germline, CDR1 is SGHRS and CDR2 YFSETQ. This CDR3 is built from 13 residues. V lost 4 bases and J 2 bases, leaving 9 bases between the germline ends. The CDR3 DNA reads TGCGCCAGCAGCCCCAGTGGTAACACTGAAGCTTTCTTT. This codes for CASSPSGNTEAFF.

CDR3 loop: CASSFGGRSGANVLTF. CDR3 DNA sequence: TGTGCCAGCTCATTCGGAGGACGCTCTGGGGCCAACGTCCTGACTTTC. This chain uses TRBV18 with TRBJ2-6; possible D gene TRBD2, 5 bases. Trimming removed 5 bases from V and 0 bases from J, with 11 bases in between. The length of the CDR3 is 16 residues. CDR1 KGHSH and CDR2 LQKENI come from the germline V gene.

The chain couples TRBV7-9 to TRBJ1-1; unclear D gene. Germline assignment: CDR1 SEHNR and CDR2 FQNEAQ (reference sequence). CDR3 length: 14 amino acids. Trimming pared 5 bases from V and 7 bases from J, leaving 17 bases between. The CDR3, as DNA: TGTGCCAGCAGCCCTGATCTCCGGGGAATTGAAGCTTTCTTT. Its translation: CASSPDLRGIEAFF.

This clone was seen more than once but under ten times. Other nucleotide sequences from this sample produce the same CDR3. V gene TRBV30 combines with J gene TRBJ2-2; D may correspond to TRBD1 or TRBD2 (5 bases each). The CDR3 loop spans 15 amino acids. V was clipped by 0 bases and J by 0 bases, with 8 bases between them. Germline-derived CDR1 and CDR2 are GTSNPN and SVGIG (reference sequence). CDR3 bases: TGTGCCTGGAGTGTGGGGACCGCGAACACCGGGGAGCTGTTTTTT. Residues: CAWSVGTANTGELFF.

The chain links TRBV10-3 to TRBJ1-1, with TRBD1 identical over 10 bases. CDR1 is ENHRY, CDR2 SYGVKD, per germline. This CDR3 is built from 15 residues. The J segment lost 6 bases and the V segment lost 4 bases, leaving 8 bases of the junction unmatched. The CDR3 DNA is TGTGCCATCAGTGGGGGACAGGGGATTGTATCTGAAGCTTTCTTT. It yields the protein CAISGGQGIVSEAFF.

The chain is built from TRBV6-5 and TRBJ2-5; 7 positions agree with TRBD2. Germline V CDR1 and CDR2: MNHEY, SVGAGI. The length of the CDR3 is 14 residues. V trimming: 0 bases; J trimming: 2 bases; junction bases outside the gene matches: 0. The CDR3 spells CASSYSGGQETQYF. The CDR3 DNA follows: TGTGCCAGCAGTTACTCGGGAGGGCAAGAGACCCAGTACTTC.

This rearrangement joins TRBV5-1 to TRBJ2-3, with TRBD2 matching over 14 bases. CDR1 is SGHRS, CDR2 YFSETQ, per germline. The CDR3 runs 19 residues. Trimming removed 2 bases from V and 2 bases from J; junction bases left unmatched: 10. The CDR3 region is CASSFRGLAGGSYTDTQYF. CDR3 coding DNA: TGCGCCAGCAGCTTTCGAGGACTAGCGGGAGGTTCCTACACAGATACGCAGTATTTT. Full variable domain (missing parts from reference TRBV5-1 and TRBJ2-3): KAGVTQTPRYLIKTRGQQVTLSCSPISGHRSVSWYQQTPGQGLQFLFEYFSETQRNKGNFPGRFSGRQFSNSRSEMNVSTLELGDSALYLCASSFRGLAGGSYTDTQYFGPGTRLTVL.

The chain carries TRBV7-8 and TRBJ2-4, with D perhaps matching TRBD1 (5 bases). Trimming stripped 5 bases from V and 0 bases from J, with 8 bases between. Germline assignment: CDR1 SGHVS and CDR2 FQNEAQ. This CDR3 contains 14 residues. CDR3 protein: CASSDSLAKNIQYF. In DNA form, the CDR3 reads TGTGCCAGCAGCGACAGCCTAGCCAAAAACATTCAGTACTTC.

The rearrangement joins TRBV5-1 to TRBJ2-7, with D tentatively TRBD1 (5 bases). The ends were cut back, 4 bases at V and 4 bases at J, with 18 bases in the middle. The CDR3 has 15 amino acids. The germline gives CDR1 SGHRS, CDR2 YFSETQ. The CDR3: CASSIDATSGYEQYF. In DNA form, the CDR3 reads TGCGCCAGCAGCATTGACGCAACATCAGGGTACGAGCAGTACTTC.

This clone was observed a single time. The chain recombines TRBV5-1 with TRBJ2-6; D is possibly TRBD2 (5 bases). This CDR3 has 18 amino acids. Trimming pared 4 bases from V and 1 base from J, leaving 18 bases between. Germline V CDR1 and CDR2: SGHRS, YFSETQ. CDR3 region: CASSGGGFRRSGANVLTF. CDR3 nucleotide sequence: TGCGCCAGCAGCGGCGGCGGGTTTCGCAGGTCTGGGGCCAACGTCCTGACTTTC. Full variable domain (missing parts from reference TRBV5-1 and TRBJ2-6): KAGVTQTPRYLIKTRGQQVTLSCSPISGHRSVSWYQQTPGQGLQFLFEYFSETQRNKGNFPGRFSGRQFSNSRSEMNVSTLELGDSALYLCASSGGGFRRSGANVLTFGAGSRLTVL.